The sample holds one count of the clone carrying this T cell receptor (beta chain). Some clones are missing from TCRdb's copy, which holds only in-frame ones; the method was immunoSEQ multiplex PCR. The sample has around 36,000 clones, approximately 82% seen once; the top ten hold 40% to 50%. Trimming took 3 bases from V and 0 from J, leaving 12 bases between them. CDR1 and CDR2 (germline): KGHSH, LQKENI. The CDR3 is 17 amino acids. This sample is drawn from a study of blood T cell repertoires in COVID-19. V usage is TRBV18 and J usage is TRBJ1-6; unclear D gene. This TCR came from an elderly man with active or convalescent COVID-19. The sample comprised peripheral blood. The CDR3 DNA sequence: TGTGCCAGCTCACCCGATGCCACCAGCTCCTATAATTCACCCCTCCACTTT. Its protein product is CASSPDATSSYNSPLHF.